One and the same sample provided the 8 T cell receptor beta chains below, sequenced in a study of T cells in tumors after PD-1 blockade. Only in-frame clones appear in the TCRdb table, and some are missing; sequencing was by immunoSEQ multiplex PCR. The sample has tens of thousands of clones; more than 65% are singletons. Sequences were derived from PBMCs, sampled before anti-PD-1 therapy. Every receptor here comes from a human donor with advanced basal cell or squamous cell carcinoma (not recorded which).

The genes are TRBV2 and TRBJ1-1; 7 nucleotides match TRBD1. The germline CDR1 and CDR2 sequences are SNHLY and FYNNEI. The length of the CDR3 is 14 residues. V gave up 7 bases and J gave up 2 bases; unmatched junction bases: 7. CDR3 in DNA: TGTGCCAGCATCATGGACAGGTACAACACTGAAGCTTTCTTT. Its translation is CASIMDRYNTEAFF.

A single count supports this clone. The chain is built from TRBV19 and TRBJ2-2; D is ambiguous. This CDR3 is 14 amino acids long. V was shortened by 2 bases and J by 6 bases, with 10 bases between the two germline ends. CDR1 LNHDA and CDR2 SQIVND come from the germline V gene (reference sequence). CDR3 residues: CASSIRLGAGELFF. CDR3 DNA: TGTGCCAGTAGTATAAGGCTCGGAGCCGGGGAGCTGTTTTTT. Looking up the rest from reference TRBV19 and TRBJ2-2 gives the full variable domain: DGGITQSPKYLFRKEGQNVTLSCEQNLNHDAMYWYRQDPGQGLRLIYYSQIVNDFQKGDIAEGYSVSREKKESFPLTVTSAQKNPTAFYLCASSIRLGAGELFFGEGSRLTVL.

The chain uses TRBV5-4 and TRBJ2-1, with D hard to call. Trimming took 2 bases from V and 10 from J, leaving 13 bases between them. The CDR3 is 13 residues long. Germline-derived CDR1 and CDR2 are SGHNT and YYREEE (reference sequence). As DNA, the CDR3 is TGTGCCAGCAGCTTTGAATCCTTGACAGAGCAGTTCTTC. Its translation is CASSFESLTEQFF.

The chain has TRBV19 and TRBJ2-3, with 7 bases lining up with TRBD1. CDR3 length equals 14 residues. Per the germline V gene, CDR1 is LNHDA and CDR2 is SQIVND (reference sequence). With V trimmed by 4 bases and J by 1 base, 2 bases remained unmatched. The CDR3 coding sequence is TGTGCCAGTAGTAACCAGGGGGGCACAGATACGCAGTATTTT. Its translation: CASSNQGGTDTQYF.

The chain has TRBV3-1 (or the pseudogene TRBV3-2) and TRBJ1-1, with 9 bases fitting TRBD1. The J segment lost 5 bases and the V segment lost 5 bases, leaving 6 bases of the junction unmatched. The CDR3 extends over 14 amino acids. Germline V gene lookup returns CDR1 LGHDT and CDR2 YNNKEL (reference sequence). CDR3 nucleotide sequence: TGTGCCAGCAGCTTCACAGGGGGCGTAACTGAAGCTTTCTTT. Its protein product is CASSFTGGVTEAFF.

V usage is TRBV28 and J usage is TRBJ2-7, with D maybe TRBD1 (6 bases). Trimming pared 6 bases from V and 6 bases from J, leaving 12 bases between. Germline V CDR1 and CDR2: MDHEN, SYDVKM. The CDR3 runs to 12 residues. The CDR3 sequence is CASRRDISEQYF. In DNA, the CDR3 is TGTGCCAGCAGAAGGGACATTAGCGAGCAGTACTTC.

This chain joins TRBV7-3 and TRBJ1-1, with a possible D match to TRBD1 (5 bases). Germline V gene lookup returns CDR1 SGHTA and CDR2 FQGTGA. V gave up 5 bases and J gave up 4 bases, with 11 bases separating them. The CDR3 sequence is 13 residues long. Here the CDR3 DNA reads TGTGCCAGCAGCGCCAGGGTTGGCACTGAAGCTTTCTTT. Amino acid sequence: CASSARVGTEAFF.

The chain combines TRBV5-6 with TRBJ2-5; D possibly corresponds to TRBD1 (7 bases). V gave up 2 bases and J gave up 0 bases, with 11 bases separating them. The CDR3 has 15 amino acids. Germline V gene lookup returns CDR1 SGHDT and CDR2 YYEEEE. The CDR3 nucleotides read TGTGCCAGCAGCTTACCAGGGGGGTACCAAGAGACCCAGTACTTC. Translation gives CASSLPGGYQETQYF.